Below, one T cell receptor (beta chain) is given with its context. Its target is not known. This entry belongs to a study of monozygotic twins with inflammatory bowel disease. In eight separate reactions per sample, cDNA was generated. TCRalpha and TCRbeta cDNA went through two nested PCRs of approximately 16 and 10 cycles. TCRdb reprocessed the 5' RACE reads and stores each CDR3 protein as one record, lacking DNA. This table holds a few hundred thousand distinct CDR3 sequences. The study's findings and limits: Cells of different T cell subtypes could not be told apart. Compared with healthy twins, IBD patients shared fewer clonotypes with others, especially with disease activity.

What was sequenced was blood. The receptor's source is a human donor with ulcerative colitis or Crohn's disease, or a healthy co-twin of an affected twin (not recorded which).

CDR3: CASSLRLTGSLTDTQYF. This rearrangement joins TRBV28 to TRBJ2-3; lacking DNA, the TRBD1 call made by TCRdb goes unchecked. CDR3 size: 17 residues. Per germline, CDR1 MDHEN and CDR2 SYDVKM.